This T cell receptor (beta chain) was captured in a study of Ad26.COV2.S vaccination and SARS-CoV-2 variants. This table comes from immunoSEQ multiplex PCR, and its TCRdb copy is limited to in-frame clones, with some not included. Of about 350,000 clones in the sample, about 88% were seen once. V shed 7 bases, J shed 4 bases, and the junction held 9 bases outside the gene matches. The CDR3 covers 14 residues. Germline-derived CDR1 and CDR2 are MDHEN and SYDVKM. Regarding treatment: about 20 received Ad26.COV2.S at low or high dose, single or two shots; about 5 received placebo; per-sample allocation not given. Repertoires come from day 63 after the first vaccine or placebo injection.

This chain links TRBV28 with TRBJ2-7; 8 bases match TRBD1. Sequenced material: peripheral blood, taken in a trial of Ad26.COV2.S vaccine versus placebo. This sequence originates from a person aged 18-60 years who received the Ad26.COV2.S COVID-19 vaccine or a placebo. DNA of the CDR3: TGTGCCAGCAAACTTGGGACAGGAGGTTACGAGCAGTACTTC. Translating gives CASKLGTGGYEQYF.